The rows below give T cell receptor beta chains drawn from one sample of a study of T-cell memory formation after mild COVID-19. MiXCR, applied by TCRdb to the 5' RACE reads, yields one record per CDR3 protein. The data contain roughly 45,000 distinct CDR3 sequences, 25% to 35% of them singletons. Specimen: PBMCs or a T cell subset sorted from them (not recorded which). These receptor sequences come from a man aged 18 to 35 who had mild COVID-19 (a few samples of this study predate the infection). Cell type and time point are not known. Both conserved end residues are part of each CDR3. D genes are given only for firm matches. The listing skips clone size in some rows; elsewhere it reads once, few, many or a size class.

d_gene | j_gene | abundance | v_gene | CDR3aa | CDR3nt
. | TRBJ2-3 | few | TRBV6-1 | CASSVPAGSTDTQYF | TGTGCCAGCAGTGTGCCAGCGGGTAGCACAGATACGCAGTATTTT
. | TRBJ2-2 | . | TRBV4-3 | CASSLRQDVGELFF | TGCGCCAGCAGCCTACGACAAGATGTCGGGGAGCTGTTTTTT
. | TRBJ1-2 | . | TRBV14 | CASSQDVSTYGYTF | TGTGCCAGCAGCCAAGATGTCAGTACCTATGGCTACACCTTC
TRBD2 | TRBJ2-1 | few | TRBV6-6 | CASSYSRARAGSNEQFF | TGTGCCAGCAGTTACTCAAGGGCCAGAGCGGGATCCAATGAGCAGTTCTTC
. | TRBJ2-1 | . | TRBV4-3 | CASSHSTGTEQFF | TGCGCCAGCAGCCACTCCACGGGGACGGAGCAGTTCTTC
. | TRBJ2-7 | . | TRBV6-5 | CASSRVRAYEQYF | TGTGCCAGTTCCCGGGTCAGGGCCTACGAGCAGTACTTC
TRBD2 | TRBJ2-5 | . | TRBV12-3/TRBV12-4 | CASTLGGQETQYF | TGTGCCAGCACCCTGGGGGGGCAAGAGACCCAGTACTTC
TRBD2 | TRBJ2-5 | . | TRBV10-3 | CAISSGGASQETQYF | TGTGCCATCAGTAGCGGGGGGGCCTCGCAAGAGACCCAGTACTTC
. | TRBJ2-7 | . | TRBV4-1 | CASSQADRLRYEQYF | TGCGCCAGCAGCCAAGCCGACCGACTGCGCTACGAGCAGTACTTC
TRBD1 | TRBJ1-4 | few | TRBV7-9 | CASSLGVPGTGTEKLFF | TGTGCCAGCAGCTTAGGTGTCCCCGGGACAGGGACTGAAAAACTGTTTTTT
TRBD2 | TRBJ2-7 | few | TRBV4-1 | CASSHEVAGVYEQYF | TGCGCCAGCAGCCATGAGGTAGCGGGGGTATACGAGCAGTACTTC
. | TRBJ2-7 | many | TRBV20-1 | CSASGLSYEQYF | TGCAGTGCTTCGGGACTTTCCTACGAGCAGTACTTC
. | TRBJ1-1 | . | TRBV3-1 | CASSRNTEAFF | TGTGCCAGCAGCCGGAACACTGAAGCTTTCTTT
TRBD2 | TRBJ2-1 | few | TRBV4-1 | CASSPRPPGGFQDEQFF | TGCGCCAGCAGCCCGCGACCCCCGGGGGGATTTCAGGATGAGCAGTTCTTC
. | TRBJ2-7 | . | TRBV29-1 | CSVEGSTREQYF | TGCAGCGTTGAAGGGTCCACTCGCGAGCAGTACTTC
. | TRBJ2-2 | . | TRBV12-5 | CASGFLINSNTGELFF | TGTGCTAGTGGTTTCCTCATAAACTCGAACACCGGGGAGCTGTTTTTT